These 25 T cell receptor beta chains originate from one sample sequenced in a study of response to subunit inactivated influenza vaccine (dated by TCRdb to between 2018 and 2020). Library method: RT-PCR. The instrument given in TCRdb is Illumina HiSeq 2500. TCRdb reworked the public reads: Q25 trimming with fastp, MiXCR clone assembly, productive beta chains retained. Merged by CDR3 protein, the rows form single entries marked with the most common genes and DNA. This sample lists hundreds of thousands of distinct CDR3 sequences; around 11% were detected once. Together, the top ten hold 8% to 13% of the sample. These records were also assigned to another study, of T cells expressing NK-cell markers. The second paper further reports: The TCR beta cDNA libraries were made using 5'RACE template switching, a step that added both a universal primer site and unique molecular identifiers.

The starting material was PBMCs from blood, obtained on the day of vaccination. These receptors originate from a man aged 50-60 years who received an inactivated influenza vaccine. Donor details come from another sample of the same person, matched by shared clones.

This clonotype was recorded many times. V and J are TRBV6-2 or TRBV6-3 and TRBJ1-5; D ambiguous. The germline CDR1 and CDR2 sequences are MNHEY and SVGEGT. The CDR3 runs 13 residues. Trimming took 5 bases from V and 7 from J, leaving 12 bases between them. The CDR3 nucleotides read TGTGCCAGCAGTCCATCAGGCTTACAGCCCCAGCATTTT. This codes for CASSPSGLQPQHF.

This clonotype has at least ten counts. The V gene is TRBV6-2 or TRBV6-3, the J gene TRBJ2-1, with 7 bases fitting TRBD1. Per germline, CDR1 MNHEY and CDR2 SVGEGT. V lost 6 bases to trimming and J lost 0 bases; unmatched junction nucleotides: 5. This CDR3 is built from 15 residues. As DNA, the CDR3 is TGTGCCAGCAGAAGGGACAGATTCTCCTACAATGAGCAGTTCTTC. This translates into CASRRDRFSYNEQFF.

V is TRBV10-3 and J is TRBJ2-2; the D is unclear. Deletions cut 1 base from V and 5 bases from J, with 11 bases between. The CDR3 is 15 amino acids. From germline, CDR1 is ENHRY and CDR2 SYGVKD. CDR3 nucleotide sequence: TGTGCCATCAGTGAGTTCACCCAGCGTACCGGGGAGCTGTTTTTT. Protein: CAISEFTQRTGELFF.

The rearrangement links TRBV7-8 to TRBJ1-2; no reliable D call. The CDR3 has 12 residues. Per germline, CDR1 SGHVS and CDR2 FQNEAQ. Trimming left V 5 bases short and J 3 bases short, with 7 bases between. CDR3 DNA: TGTGCCAGCAGCGAATCAGACTATGGCTACACCTTC. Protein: CASSESDYGYTF.

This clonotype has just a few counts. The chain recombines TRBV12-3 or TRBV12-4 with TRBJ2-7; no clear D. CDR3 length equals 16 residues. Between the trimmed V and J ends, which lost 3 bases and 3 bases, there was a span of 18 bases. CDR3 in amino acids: CASSFALGPFDYEQYF. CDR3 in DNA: TGTGCCAGCAGTTTTGCCCTAGGACCCTTTGACTACGAGCAGTACTTC.

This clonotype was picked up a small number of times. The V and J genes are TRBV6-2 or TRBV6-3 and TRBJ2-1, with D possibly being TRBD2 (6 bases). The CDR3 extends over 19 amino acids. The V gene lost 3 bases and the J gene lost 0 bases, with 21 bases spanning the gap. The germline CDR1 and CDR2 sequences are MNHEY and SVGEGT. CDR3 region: CASSYLATRYTSSYNEQFF. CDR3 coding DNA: TGTGCCAGCAGTTATCTAGCGACGAGATATACTAGCTCCTACAATGAGCAGTTCTTC.

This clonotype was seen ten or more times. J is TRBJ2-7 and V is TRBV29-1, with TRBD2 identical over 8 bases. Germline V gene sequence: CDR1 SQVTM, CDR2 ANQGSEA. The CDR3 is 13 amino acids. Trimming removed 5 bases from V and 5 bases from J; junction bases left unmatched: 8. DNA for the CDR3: TGCAGCGTTAGAACTAGCGGAACAAACGAGCAGTACTTC. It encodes CSVRTSGTNEQYF.

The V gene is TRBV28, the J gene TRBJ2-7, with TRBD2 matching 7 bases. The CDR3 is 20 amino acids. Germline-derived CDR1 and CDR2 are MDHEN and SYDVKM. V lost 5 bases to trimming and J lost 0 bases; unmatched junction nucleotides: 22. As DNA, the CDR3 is TGTGCCAGCAGTATGACATTGTGGCGGGAGCCCATAGCCCCCTCCTACGAGCAGTACTTC. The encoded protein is CASSMTLWREPIAPSYEQYF.

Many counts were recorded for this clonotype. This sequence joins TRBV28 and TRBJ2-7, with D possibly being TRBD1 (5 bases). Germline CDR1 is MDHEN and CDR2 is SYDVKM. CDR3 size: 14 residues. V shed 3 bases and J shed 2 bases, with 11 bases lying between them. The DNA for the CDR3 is TGTGCCAGCAGTTTGACAGCCGGCGCCTACGAGCAGTACTTC. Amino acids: CASSLTAGAYEQYF.

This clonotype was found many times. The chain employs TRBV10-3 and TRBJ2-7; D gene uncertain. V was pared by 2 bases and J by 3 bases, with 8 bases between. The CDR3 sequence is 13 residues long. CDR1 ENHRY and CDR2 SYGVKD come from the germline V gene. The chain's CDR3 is CAISEGVFYEQYF. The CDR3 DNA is TGTGCCATCAGTGAGGGGGTCTTCTACGAGCAGTACTTC.

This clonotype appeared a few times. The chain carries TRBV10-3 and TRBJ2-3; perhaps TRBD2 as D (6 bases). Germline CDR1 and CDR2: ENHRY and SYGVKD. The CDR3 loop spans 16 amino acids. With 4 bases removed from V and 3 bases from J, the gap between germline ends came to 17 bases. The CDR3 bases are TGTGCCATCAGTGCGCTCTCGGGACTCACGACAGATACGCAGTATTTT. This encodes CAISALSGLTTDTQYF.

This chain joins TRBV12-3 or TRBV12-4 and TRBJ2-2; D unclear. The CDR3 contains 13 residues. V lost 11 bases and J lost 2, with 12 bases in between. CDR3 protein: CAGVRSNTGELFF. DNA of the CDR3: TGTGCCGGGGTACGCAGCAACACCGGGGAGCTGTTTTTT.

The CDR3 DNA reads TGCGCCAGCAGCCAGCCAGGACTTGCCACGGAGCAGTTCTTC. This sequence encodes CASSQPGLATEQFF. V is TRBV5-1 and J is TRBJ2-1; tentative D call: TRBD2 (5 bases). There are 14 residues in the CDR3. The V gene's germline CDR1 is SGHRS and CDR2 YFSETQ. V was shortened by 4 bases and J by 10 bases, with 18 bases between the two germline ends.

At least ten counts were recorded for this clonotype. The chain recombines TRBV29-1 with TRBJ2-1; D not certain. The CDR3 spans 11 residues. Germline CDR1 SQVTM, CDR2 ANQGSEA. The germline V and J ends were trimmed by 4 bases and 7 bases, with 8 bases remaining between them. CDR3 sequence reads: CSVGLENEQFF. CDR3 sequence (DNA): TGCAGCGTTGGATTGGAGAATGAGCAGTTCTTC.

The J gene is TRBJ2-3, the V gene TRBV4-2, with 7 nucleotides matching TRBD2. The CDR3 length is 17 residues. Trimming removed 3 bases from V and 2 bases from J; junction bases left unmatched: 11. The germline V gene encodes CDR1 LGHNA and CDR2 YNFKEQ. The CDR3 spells CASSQDTPGLLTDTQYF. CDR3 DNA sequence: TGTGCCAGCAGCCAGGACACCCCGGGACTACTCACAGATACGCAGTATTTT.

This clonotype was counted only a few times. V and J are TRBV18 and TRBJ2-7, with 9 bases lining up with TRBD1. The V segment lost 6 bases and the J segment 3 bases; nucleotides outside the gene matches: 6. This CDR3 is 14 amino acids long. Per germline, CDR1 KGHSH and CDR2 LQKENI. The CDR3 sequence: CASSHWDRVYEQYF. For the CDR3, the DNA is TGTGCCAGCTCCCATTGGGACAGGGTCTACGAGCAGTACTTC.

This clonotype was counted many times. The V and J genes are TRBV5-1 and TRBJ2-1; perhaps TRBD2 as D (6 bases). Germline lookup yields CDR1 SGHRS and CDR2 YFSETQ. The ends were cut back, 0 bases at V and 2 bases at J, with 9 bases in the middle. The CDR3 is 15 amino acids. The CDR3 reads CASSLVAATYNEQFF. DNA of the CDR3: TGCGCCAGCAGCTTGGTAGCGGCTACCTACAATGAGCAGTTCTTC.

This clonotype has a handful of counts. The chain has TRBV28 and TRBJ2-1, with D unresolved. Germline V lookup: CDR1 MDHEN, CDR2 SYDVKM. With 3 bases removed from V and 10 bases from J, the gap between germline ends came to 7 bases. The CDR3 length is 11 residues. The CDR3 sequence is CASSFRAEQFF. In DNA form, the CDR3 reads TGTGCCAGCAGTTTCCGGGCCGAGCAGTTCTTC. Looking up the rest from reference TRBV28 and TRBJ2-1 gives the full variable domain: DVKVTQSSRYLVKRTGEKVFLECVQDMDHENMFWYRQDPGLGLRLIYFSYDVKMKEKGDIPEGYSVSREKKERFSLILESASTNQTSMYLCASSFRAEQFFGPGTRLTVL.

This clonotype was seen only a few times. The CDR3: CASRPAGGPGEQFF. CDR3 bases: TGTGCCAGCAGACCAGCGGGAGGGCCAGGCGAGCAGTTCTTC. The rearrangement uses TRBV28 and TRBJ2-1; TRBD2 matches at 10 bases. With V trimmed by 6 bases and J by 10 bases, 9 bases remained unmatched. The CDR3 spans 14 residues. Germline V gene sequence: CDR1 MDHEN, CDR2 SYDVKM.

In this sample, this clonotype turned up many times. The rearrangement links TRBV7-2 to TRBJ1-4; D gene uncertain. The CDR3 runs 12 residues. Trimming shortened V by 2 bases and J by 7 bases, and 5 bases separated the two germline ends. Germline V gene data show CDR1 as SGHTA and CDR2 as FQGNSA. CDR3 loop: CASSLWGEKLFF. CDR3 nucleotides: TGTGCCAGCAGCTTATGGGGTGAAAAACTGTTTTTT.

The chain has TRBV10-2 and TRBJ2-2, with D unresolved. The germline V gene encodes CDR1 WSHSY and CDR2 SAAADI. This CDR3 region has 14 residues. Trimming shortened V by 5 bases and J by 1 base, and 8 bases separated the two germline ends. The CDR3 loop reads CASSRTRNTGELFF. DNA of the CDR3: TGCGCCAGCAGTAGAACAAGGAACACCGGGGAGCTGTTTTTT.

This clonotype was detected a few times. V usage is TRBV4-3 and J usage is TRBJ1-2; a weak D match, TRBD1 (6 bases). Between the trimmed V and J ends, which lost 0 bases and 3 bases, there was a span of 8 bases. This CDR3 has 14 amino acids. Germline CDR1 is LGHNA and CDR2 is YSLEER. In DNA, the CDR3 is TGCGCCAGCAGCCAAGACAGGGGATACTATGGCTACACCTTC. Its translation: CASSQDRGYYGYTF.

The CDR3 loop reads CATKGREALFF. CDR3 bases: TGTGCCACTAAAGGCAGGGAGGCACTGTTTTTT. This chain links TRBV10-3 with TRBJ1-4, with D perhaps TRBD1 (5 bases). The V end lost 10 bases, the J end lost 13 bases, and 16 bases lay between the germline ends. The CDR3 totals 11 residues. Germline CDR1 and CDR2: ENHRY and SYGVKD.

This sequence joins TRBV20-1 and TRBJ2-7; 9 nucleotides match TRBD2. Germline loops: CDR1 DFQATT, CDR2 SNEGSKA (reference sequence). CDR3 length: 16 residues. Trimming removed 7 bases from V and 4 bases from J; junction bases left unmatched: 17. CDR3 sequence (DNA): TGCAGTGGGGTCGTGGCGGGAGGGTTATTTGGATACGAGCAGTACTTC. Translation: CSGVVAGGLFGYEQYF.

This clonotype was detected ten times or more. CDR3 DNA: TGTGCCAGCAGTTTAAGGGGGGTCGGCTCCTACAATGAGCAGTTCTTC. Its translation: CASSLRGVGSYNEQFF. The chain has TRBV12-3 or TRBV12-4 and TRBJ2-1; D tentatively fits TRBD1 or TRBD2 (6 bases each). CDR3 length: 16 residues. The V end was cut by 2 bases, the J end by 0 bases, with 11 bases between.